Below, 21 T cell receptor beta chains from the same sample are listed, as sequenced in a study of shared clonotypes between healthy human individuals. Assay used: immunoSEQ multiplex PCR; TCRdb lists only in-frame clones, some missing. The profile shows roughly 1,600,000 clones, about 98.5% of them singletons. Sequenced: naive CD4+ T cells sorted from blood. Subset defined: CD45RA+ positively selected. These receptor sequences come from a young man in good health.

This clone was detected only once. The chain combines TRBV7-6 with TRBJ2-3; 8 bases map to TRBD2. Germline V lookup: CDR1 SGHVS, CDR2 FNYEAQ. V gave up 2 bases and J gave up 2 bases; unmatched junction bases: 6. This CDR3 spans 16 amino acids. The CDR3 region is CASSLRAGGHTDTQYF. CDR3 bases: TGTGCCAGCAGCTTAAGGGCGGGAGGTCACACAGATACGCAGTATTTT.

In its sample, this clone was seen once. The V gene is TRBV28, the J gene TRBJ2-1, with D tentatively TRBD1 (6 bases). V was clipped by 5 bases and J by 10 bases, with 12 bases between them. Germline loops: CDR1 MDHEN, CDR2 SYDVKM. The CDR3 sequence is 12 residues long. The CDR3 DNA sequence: TGTGCCAGCAGTAAAGCAGGGGTAGAGCAGTTCTTC. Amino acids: CASSKAGVEQFF.

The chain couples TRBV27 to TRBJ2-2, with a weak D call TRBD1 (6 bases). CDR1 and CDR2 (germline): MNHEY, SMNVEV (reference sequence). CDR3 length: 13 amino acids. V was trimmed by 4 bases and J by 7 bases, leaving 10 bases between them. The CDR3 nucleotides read TGTGCCAGCAGTTGGACAGAGGACGGGGAGCTGTTTTTT. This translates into CASSWTEDGELFF.

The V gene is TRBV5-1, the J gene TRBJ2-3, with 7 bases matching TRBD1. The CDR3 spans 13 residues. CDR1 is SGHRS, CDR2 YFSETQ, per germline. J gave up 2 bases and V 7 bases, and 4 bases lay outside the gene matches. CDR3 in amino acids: CASGGQNTDTQYF. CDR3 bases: TGCGCCAGCGGGGGACAGAACACAGATACGCAGTATTTT.

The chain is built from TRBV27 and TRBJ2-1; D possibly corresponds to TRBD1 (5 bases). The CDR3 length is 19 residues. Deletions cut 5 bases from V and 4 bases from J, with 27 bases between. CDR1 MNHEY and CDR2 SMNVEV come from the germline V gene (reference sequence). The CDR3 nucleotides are TGTGCCAGCAGTGGGCGGCAGACAGATTCCCGTTTTCCTTACAATGAGCAGTTCTTC. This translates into CASSGRQTDSRFPYNEQFF.

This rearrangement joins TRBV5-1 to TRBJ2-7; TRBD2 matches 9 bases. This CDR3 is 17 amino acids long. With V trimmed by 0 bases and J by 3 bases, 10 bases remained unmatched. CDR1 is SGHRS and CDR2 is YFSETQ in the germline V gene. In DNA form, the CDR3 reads TGCGCCAGCAGCTTGGCCCCGGGCGGGAGGGTAAACTACGAGCAGTACTTC. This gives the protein CASSLAPGGRVNYEQYF.

Here the CDR3 DNA reads TGCAGCGTTCGGGGTAGCACATCCACAGATACGCAGTATTTT. Amino acids: CSVRGSTSTDTQYF. The V call is TRBV29-1, the J call TRBJ2-3; the D gene is possibly TRBD2 (5 bases). The CDR3 is 14 residues long. The germline V and J ends were trimmed by 5 bases and 2 bases, with 14 bases remaining between them. Germline V gene data show CDR1 as SQVTM and CDR2 as ANQGSEA.

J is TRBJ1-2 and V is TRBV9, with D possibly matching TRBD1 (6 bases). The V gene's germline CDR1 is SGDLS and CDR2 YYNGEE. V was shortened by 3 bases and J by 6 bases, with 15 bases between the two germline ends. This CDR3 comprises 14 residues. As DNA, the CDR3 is TGTGCCAGCAGCGGACCCAGGGGAGTCGATGGCTACACCTTC. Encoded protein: CASSGPRGVDGYTF.

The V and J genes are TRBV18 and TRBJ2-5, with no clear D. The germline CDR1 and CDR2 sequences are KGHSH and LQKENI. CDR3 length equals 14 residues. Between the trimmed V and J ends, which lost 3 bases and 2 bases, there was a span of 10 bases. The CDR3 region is CASSPGHTQETQYF. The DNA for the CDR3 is TGTGCCAGCTCACCGGGTCACACGCAAGAGACCCAGTACTTC.

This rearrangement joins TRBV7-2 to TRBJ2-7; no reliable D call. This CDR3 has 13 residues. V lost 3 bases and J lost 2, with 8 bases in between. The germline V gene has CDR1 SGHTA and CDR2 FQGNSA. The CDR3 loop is CASSFLGTYEQYF. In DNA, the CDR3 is TGTGCCAGCAGCTTCCTGGGCACCTACGAGCAGTACTTC.

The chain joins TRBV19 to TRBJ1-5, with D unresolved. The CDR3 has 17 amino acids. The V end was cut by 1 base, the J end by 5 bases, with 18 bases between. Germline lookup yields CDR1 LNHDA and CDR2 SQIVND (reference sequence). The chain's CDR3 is CASSIVAYSALDQPQHF. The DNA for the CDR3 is TGTGCCAGTAGTATAGTGGCCTACTCAGCGTTAGATCAGCCCCAGCATTTT.

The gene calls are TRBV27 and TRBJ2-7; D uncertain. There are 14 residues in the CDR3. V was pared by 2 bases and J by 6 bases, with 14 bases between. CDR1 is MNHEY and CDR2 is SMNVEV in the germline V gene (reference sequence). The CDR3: CASSLGARAAEQYF. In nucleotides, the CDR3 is TGTGCCAGCAGTTTAGGCGCTCGGGCAGCCGAGCAGTACTTC.

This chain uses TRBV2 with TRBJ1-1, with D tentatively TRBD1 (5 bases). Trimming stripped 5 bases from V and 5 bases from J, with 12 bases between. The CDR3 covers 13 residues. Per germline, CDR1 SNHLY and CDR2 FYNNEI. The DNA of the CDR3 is TGTGCCAGCAGTATTTCAGGGTGGACTGAAGCTTTCTTT. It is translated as CASSISGWTEAFF.

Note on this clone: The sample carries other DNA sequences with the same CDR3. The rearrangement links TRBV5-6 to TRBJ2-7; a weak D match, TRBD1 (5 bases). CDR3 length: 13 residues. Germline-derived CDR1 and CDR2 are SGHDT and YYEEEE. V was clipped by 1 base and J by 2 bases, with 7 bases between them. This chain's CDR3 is CASSLKGTYEQYF. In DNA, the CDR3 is TGTGCCAGCAGCTTGAAGGGGACCTACGAGCAGTACTTC.

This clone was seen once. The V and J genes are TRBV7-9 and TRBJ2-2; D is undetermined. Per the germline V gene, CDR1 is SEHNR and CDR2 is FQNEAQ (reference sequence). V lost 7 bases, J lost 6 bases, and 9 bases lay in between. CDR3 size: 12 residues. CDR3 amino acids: CASTIESGELFF. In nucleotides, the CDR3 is TGTGCCAGCACTATAGAGTCCGGGGAGCTGTTTTTT.

The CDR3 DNA follows: TGCAGCGTTTCTATCGGGTCGGGCGAGCAGTACTTC. Translation: CSVSIGSGEQYF. The J gene is TRBJ2-7, the V gene TRBV29-1; D uncertain. The CDR3 is 12 amino acids. V was pared by 5 bases and J by 6 bases, with 14 bases between. Germline lookup yields CDR1 SQVTM and CDR2 ANQGSEA.

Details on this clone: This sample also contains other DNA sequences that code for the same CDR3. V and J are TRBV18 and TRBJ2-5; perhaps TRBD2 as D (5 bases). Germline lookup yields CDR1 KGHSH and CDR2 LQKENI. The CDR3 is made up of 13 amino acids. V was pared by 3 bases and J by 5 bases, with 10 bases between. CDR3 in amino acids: CASSPSGKETQYF. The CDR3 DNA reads TGTGCCAGCTCACCCTCGGGGAAGGAGACCCAGTACTTC.

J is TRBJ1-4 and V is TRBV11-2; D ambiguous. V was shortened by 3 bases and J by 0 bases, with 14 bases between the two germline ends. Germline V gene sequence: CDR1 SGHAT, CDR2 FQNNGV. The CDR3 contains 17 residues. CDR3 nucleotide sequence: TGTGCCAGCAGCTTGGGTTCAAGGGATTCAACTAATGAAAAACTGTTTTTT. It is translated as CASSLGSRDSTNEKLFF. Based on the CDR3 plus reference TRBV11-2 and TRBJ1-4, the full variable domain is EAGVAQSPRYKIIEKRQSVAFWCNPISGHATLYWYQQILGQGPKLLIQFQNNGVVDDSQLPKDRFSAERLKGVDSTLKIQPAKLEDSAVYLCASSLGSRDSTNEKLFFGSGTQLSVL.

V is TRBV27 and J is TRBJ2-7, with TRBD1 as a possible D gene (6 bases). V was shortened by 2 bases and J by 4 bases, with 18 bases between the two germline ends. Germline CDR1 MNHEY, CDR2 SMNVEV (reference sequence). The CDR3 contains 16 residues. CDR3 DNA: TGTGCCAGCAGTTTAAGGGGGACACCTGACCTTTACGAGCAGTACTTC. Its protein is CASSLRGTPDLYEQYF.

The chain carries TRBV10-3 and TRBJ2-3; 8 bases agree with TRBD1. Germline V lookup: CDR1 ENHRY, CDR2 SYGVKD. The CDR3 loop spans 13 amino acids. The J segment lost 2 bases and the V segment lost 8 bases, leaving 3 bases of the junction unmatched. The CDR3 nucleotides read TGTGCCATCGGGACAGGAGCCACAGATACGCAGTATTTT. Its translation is CAIGTGATDTQYF.

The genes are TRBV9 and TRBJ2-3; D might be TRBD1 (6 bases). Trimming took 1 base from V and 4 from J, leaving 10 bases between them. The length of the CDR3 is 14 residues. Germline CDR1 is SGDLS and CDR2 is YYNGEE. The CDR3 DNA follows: TGTGCCAGCAGCGTACTGGGGGCGGCAGATACGCAGTATTTT. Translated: CASSVLGAADTQYF.